Presented here are 16 T cell receptor beta chains from one specimen sequenced in a study of brain T cells in children with intractable seizures. Profiled with immunoSEQ multiplex PCR; TCRdb holds only in-frame clones, not every one. This sample has 78,000 or so clones, with approximately 89% found just once. The sample consisted of peripheral blood, taken at surgery. Every receptor here comes from a girl aged 2-10 years with Rasmussen encephalitis and intractable seizures.

This clone has only one observation. The chain couples TRBV25-1 to TRBJ1-5; D is ambiguous. Germline CDR1 is MGHDK and CDR2 is SYGVNS. The V and J ends lost 6 bases and 4 bases respectively, with 7 bases between them. This CDR3 region has 12 residues. The CDR3, as DNA: TGTGCCAGCAGGGGAGAGAATCAGCCCCAGCATTTT. This gives the protein CASRGENQPQHF.

The J gene is TRBJ1-2, the V gene TRBV3-1 (or the pseudogene TRBV3-2), with 7 bases identical to TRBD1. CDR1 and CDR2 from the germline V gene are LGHDT and YNNKEL (reference sequence). The CDR3 runs to 15 residues. J lost 8 bases, V lost 5 bases, and 14 bases had no gene match. DNA of the CDR3: TGTGCCAGCAGCGACAGGGCTTCGCTAGCAAGAGGCTACACCTTC. Translation gives CASSDRASLARGYTF.

The chain is built from TRBV7-9 and TRBJ2-5, with D tentatively TRBD2 (7 bases). Trimming pared 7 bases from V and 3 bases from J, leaving 15 bases between. The CDR3 sequence is 14 residues long. Germline V gene data show CDR1 as SEHNR and CDR2 as FQNEAQ (reference sequence). The CDR3 region has the DNA TGTGCCAGCACCAACGAGGGGGGGGAAGAGACCCAGTACTTC. Translation: CASTNEGGEETQYF. Full variable domain (missing parts from reference TRBV7-9 and TRBJ2-5): DTGVSQNPRHKITKRGQNVTFRCDPISEHNRLYWYRQTLGQGPEFLTYFQNEAQLEKSRLLSDRFSAERPKGSFSTLEIQRTEQGDSAMYLCASTNEGGEETQYFGPGTRLLVL.

V and J are TRBV29-1 and TRBJ2-1; D possibly corresponds to TRBD2 (6 bases). CDR1 and CDR2 from the germline V gene are SQVTM and ANQGSEA. The CDR3 runs 11 residues. Trimming cost V 6 bases and J 8 bases, with 11 bases left between them. CDR3 sequence (DNA): TGCAGCGTGATCAGGGAGGATGAGCAGTTCTTC. Translation gives CSVIREDEQFF.

The chain is built from TRBV4-2 and TRBJ1-2; no firm D call. The V end lost 0 bases, the J end lost 8 bases, and 7 bases lay between the germline ends. Germline V CDR1 and CDR2: LGHNA, YNFKEQ. The CDR3 has 12 residues. For the CDR3, the DNA is TGTGCCAGCAGCCAAGATGGATGGGGCTACACCTTC. As protein: CASSQDGWGYTF.

The V and J genes are TRBV7-9 and TRBJ2-5; the match to TRBD1 covers 9 bases. From germline, CDR1 is SEHNR and CDR2 FQNEAQ (reference sequence). The J segment lost 5 bases and the V segment lost 5 bases, leaving 12 bases of the junction unmatched. The CDR3 totals 16 residues. In DNA, the CDR3 is TGTGCCAGCAGCGAGCCCCGGGACAGGGAAGATGAGACCCAGTACTTC. Its protein product is CASSEPRDREDETQYF.

This rearrangement joins TRBV4-2 to TRBJ1-6; possible D gene TRBD1, 6 bases. The ends were cut back, 0 bases at V and 9 bases at J, with 12 bases in the middle. The CDR3 spans 15 residues. Germline V CDR1 and CDR2: LGHNA, YNFKEQ. The CDR3 is CASSQESRGLSPLHF. CDR3 nucleotide sequence: TGTGCCAGCAGCCAAGAGAGCAGGGGACTTTCACCCCTCCACTTT.

The chain has TRBV5-6 and TRBJ2-2; D gene unclear. Germline V gene lookup returns CDR1 SGHDT and CDR2 YYEEEE. V lost 4 bases and J lost 2, with 12 bases in between. This CDR3 spans 15 amino acids. The CDR3 here is CASSQVPSNTGELFF. The CDR3 DNA is TGTGCCAGCAGCCAGGTACCCTCTAACACCGGGGAGCTGTTTTTT.

The genes are TRBV7-9 and TRBJ2-1, with D uncertain. Germline CDR1 is SEHNR and CDR2 is FQNEAQ (reference sequence). Deletions cut 3 bases from V and 7 bases from J, with 7 bases between. There are 12 residues in the CDR3. DNA of the CDR3: TGTGCCAGCAGCTTTTACCCTAATGAGCAGTTCTTC. Translation: CASSFYPNEQFF.

The count of this clone is one. The chain employs TRBV12-3 or TRBV12-4 and TRBJ2-1; D unclear. This CDR3 has 12 amino acids. The germline V and J ends were trimmed by 11 bases and 4 bases, with 12 bases remaining between them. This CDR3 reads CAAARFYNEQFF. CDR3 DNA sequence: TGTGCCGCGGCCAGATTTTACAATGAGCAGTTCTTC.

This chain's CDR3 is CASGLQGGRYTEAFF. The CDR3 DNA follows: TGTGCTAGTGGTTTACAGGGGGGGAGGTACACTGAAGCTTTCTTT. The rearrangement links TRBV12-5 to TRBJ1-1, with 8 bases aligning to TRBD1. V was clipped by 3 bases and J by 3 bases; unmatched bases: 6. The germline gives CDR1 LGHNT, CDR2 FRNRAP. The CDR3 spans 15 residues.

The chain is built from TRBV5-4 and TRBJ1-3; 7 nucleotides agree with TRBD1. The CDR3 is 16 residues long. Per the germline V gene, CDR1 is SGHNT and CDR2 is YYREEE (reference sequence). The V segment lost 0 bases and the J segment 0 bases; nucleotides outside the gene matches: 3. The CDR3 spells CASSLVGQASGNTIYF. The DNA for the CDR3 is TGTGCCAGCAGCTTGGTAGGACAGGCCTCTGGAAACACCATATATTTT.

The V and J genes are TRBV6-2 or TRBV6-3 and TRBJ2-4, with D perhaps matching TRBD2 (5 bases). The CDR3 loop spans 15 amino acids. V was cut by 2 bases and J by 3 bases, with 11 bases left in between. Germline V gene lookup returns CDR1 MNHEY and CDR2 SVGEGT. CDR3 sequence reads: CASSYRSRGKNIQYF. Here the CDR3 DNA reads TGTGCCAGCAGTTACCGGAGTCGGGGCAAAAACATTCAGTACTTC.

The chain joins TRBV29-1 to TRBJ1-1; the D is unclear. This CDR3 contains 14 residues. Trimming shortened V by 1 base and J by 0 bases, and 9 bases separated the two germline ends. Germline V gene sequence: CDR1 SQVTM, CDR2 ANQGSEA. Here the CDR3 DNA reads TGCAGCGTTGAAGTACAGAGCATGAACACTGAAGCTTTCTTT. Translation gives CSVEVQSMNTEAFF.

The chain employs TRBV3-1 (or the pseudogene TRBV3-2) and TRBJ2-7; 13 nucleotides match TRBD2. CDR1 is LGHDT and CDR2 is YNNKEL in the germline V gene (reference sequence). J lost 0 bases, V lost 3 bases, and 5 bases had no gene match. The CDR3 has 17 amino acids. The CDR3 DNA is TGTGCCAGCAGCCAGGTTGGACTAGCGGGGGTCTCCTACGAGCAGTACTTC. Translated: CASSQVGLAGVSYEQYF.

This chain uses TRBV15 with TRBJ1-1; 7 positions agree with TRBD1. The junction had 5 bases not matched to a gene; V was cut back by 5 bases and J by 5 bases. The CDR3 loop spans 13 amino acids. In germline, CDR1 is LNHNV, CDR2 YYDKDF (reference sequence). CDR3 coding DNA: TGTGCCACCAGCCAAGGGGGCCGGACTGAAGCTTTCTTT. This codes for CATSQGGRTEAFF.